A single TCR beta chain is shown here with its context. The germline CDR1 and CDR2 sequences are MNHEY and SVGAGI. This CDR3 is 13 amino acids long. One entry per CDR3 protein, without DNA, is what TCRdb gives after re-calling the 5' RACE reads. The table for this sample gives more than 100,000 distinct CDR3 sequences. These data are taken from a study of monozygotic twins with inflammatory bowel disease. Researchers collected 2 to 2.5 ml of blood per donor. The clonotype was recovered from a human donor with ulcerative colitis or Crohn's disease, or a healthy co-twin of an affected twin (not recorded which). Sequenced input: blood. The chain is built from TRBV6-5 and TRBJ2-6. CDR3 sequence reads: CATERSGANVLTF.